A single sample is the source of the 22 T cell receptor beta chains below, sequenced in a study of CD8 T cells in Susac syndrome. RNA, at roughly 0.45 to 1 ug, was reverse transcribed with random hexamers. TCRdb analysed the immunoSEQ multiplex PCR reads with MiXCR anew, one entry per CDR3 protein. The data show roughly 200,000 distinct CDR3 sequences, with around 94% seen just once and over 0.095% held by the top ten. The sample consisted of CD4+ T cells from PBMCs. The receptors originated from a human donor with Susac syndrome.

For the CDR3, the DNA is TGTGCCAGCAGGCTCGGGGGGGCCTACAATGAGCAGTTCTTC. The encoded protein is CASRLGGAYNEQFF. The genes are TRBV6-6 and TRBJ2-1; 8 nucleotides align to TRBD2. This CDR3 comprises 14 residues. The germline V gene has CDR1 MNHNY and CDR2 SVGAGI (reference sequence). The junction had 3 bases not matched to a gene; V was cut back by 6 bases and J by 2 bases.

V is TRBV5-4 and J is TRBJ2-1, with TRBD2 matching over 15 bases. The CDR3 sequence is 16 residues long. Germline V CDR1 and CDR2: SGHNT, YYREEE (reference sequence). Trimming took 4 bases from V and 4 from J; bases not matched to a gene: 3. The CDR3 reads CASSRTSGGEYNEQFF. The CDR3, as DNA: TGTGCCAGCAGCCGGACTAGCGGGGGGGAATACAATGAGCAGTTCTTC.

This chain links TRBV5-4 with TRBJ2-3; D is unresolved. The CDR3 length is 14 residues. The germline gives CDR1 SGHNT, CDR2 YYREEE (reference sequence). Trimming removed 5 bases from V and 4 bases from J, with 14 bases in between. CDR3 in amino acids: CASRPGQQADTQYF. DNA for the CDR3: TGTGCCAGCAGGCCAGGCCAGCAGGCAGATACGCAGTATTTT.

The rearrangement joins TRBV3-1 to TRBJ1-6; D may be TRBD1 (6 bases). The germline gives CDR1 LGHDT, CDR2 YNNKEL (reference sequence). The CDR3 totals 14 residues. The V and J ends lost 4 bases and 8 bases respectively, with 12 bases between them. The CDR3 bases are TGTGCCAGCAGCCGAGGACAGCTTGATTCACCCCTCCACTTT. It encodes CASSRGQLDSPLHF.

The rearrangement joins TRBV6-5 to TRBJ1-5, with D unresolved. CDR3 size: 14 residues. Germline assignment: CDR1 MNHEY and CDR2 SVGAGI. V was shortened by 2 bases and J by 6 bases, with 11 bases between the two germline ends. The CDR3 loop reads CASSYRYSGQPQHF. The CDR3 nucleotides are TGTGCCAGCAGTTACCGGTATTCAGGTCAGCCCCAGCATTTT.

CDR3 residues: CASGLTGANVLTF. For the CDR3, the DNA is TGTGCTAGTGGTTTAACTGGGGCCAACGTCCTGACTTTC. The chain recombines TRBV12-5 with TRBJ2-6; D gene ambiguous. With 3 bases removed from V and 2 bases from J, the gap between germline ends came to 2 bases. Germline CDR1 reads LGHNT; CDR2 reads FRNRAP. This CDR3 has 13 amino acids.

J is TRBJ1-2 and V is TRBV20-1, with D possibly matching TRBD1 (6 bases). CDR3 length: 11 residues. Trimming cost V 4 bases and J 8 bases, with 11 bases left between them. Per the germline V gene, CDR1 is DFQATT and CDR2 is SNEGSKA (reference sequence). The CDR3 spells CSATHRDGYTF. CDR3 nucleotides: TGCAGTGCTACACACAGGGACGGCTACACCTTC.

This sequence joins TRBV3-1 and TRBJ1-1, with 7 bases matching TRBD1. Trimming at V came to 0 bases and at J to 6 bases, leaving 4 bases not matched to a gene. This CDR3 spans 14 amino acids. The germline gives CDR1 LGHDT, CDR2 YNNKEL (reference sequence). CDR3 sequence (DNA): TGTGCCAGCAGCCAAGATTTTAGGGGGCCTGAAGCTTTCTTT. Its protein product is CASSQDFRGPEAFF. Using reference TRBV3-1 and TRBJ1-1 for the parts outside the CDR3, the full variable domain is DTAVSQTPKYLVTQMGNDKSIKCEQNLGHDTMYWYKQDSKKFLKIMFSYNNKELIINETVPNRFSPKSPDKAHLNLHINSLELGDSAVYFCASSQDFRGPEAFFGQGTRLTVV.

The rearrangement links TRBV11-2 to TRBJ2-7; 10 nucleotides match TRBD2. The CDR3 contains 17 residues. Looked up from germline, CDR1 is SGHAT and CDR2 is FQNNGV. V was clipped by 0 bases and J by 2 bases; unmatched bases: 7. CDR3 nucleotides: TGTGCCAGCAGCTTAGATCGAGCGGGGGGGCCTCCCTACGAGCAGTACTTC. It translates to CASSLDRAGGPPYEQYF.

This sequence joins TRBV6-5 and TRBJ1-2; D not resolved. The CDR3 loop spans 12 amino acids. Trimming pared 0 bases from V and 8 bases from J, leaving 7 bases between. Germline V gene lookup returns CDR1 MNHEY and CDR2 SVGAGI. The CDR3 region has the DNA TGTGCCAGCAGTTACTCGATGGGGGGCTACACCTTC. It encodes CASSYSMGGYTF.

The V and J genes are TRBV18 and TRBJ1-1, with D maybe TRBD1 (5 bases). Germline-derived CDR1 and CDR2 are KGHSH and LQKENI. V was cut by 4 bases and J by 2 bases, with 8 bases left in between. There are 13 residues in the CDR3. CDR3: CASSRTFNTEAFF. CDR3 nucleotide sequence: TGTGCCAGCTCACGGACATTTAACACTGAAGCTTTCTTT. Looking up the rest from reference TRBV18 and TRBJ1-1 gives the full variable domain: NAGVMQNPRHLVRRRGQEARLRCSPMKGHSHVYWYRQLPEEGLKFMVYLQKENIIDESGMPKERFSAEFPKEGPSILRIQQVVRGDSAAYFCASSRTFNTEAFFGQGTRLTVV.

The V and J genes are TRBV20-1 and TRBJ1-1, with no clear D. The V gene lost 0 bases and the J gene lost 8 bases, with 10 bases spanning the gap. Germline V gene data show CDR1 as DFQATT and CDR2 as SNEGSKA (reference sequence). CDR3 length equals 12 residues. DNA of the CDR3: TGCAGTGCTAGAGATCGTGTCAGGGAAGCTTTCTTT. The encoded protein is CSARDRVREAFF.

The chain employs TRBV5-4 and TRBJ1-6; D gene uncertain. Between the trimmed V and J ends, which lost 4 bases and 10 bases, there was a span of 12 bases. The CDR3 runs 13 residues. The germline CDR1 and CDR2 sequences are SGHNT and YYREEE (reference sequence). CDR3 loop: CASSPEVPSPLHF. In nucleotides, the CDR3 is TGTGCCAGCAGCCCCGAGGTCCCCTCACCCCTCCACTTT.

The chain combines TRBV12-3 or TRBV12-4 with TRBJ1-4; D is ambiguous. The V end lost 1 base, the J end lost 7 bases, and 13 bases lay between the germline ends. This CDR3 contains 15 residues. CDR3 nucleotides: TGTGCCAGCAGTTTAGACTCGGGGTTTGGTGAAAAACTGTTTTTT. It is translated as CASSLDSGFGEKLFF.

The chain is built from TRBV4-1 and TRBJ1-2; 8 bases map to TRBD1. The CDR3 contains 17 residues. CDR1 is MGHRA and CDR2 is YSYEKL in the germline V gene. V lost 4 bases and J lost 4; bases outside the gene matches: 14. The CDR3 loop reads CASSPSGQGREAYGYTF. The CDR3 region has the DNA TGCGCCAGCAGCCCCTCCGGACAGGGTCGGGAGGCCTATGGCTACACCTTC.

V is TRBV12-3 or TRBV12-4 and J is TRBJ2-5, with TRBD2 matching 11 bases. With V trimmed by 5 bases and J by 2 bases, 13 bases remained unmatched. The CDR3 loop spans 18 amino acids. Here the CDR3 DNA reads TGTGCCAGCAGTCCTGCAACTAGCGGGGGAAAAAGGCAAGAGACCCAGTACTTC. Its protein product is CASSPATSGGKRQETQYF.

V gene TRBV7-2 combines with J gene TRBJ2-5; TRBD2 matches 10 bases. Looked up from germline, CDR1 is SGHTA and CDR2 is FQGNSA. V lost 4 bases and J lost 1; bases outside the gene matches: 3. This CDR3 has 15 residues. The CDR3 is CASSWGTSVQETQYF. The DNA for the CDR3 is TGTGCCAGCAGCTGGGGGACTAGCGTCCAAGAGACCCAGTACTTC.

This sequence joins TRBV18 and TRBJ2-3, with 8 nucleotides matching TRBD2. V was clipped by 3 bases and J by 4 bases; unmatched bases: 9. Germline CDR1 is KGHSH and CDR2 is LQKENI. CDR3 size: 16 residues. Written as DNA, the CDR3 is TGTGCCAGCTCACCGTCATACGGGGGGGGCTCAGATACGCAGTATTTT. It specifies CASSPSYGGGSDTQYF.

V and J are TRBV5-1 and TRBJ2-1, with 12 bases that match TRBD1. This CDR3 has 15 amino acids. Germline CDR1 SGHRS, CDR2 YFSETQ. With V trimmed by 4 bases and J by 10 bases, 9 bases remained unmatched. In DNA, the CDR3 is TGCGCCAGCAGCGGGGGACAGGGGGCAACCGTGGAGCAGTTCTTC. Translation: CASSGGQGATVEQFF.

CDR3 sequence (DNA): TGTGCCAGCAGCCTTACAGGGATTAATGAGCAGTTCTTC. Its translation: CASSLTGINEQFF. This chain uses TRBV7-9 with TRBJ2-1; tentatively, D is TRBD1 (6 bases). Trimming stripped 5 bases from V and 7 bases from J, with 12 bases between. CDR1 and CDR2 from the germline V gene are SEHNR and FQNEAQ (reference sequence). This CDR3 is 13 amino acids long.

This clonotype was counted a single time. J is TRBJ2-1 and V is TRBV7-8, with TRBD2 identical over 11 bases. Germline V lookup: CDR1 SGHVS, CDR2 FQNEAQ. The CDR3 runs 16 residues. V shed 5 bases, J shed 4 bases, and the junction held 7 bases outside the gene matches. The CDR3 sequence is CASSLTTSGAYNEQFF. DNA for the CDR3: TGTGCCAGCAGCCTTACGACTAGCGGGGCTTACAATGAGCAGTTCTTC.

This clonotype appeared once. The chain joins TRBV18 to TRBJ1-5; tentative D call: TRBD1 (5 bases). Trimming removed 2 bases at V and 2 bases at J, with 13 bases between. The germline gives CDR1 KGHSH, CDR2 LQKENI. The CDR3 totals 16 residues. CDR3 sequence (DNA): TGTGCCAGCTCACCAGGCGCAGGGAACGGCAATCAGCCCCAGCATTTT. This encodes CASSPGAGNGNQPQHF.